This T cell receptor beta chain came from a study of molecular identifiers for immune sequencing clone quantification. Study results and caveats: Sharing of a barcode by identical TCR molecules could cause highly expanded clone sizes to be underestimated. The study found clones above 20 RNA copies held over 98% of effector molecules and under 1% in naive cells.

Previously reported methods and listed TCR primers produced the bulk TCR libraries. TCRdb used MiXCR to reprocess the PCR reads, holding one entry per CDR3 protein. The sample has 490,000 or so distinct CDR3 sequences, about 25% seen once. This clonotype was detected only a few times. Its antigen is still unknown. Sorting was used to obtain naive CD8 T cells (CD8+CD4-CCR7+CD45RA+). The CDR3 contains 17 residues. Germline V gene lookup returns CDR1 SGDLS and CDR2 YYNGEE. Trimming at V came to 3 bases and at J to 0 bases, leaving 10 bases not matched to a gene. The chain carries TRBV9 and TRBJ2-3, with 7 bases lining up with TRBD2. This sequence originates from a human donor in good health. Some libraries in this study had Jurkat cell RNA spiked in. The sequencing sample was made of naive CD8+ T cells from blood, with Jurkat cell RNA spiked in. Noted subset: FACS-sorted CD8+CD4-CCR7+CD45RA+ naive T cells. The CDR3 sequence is CASSAEIRGDSTDTQYF. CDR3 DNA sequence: TGTGCCAGCAGCGCCGAGATTCGGGGGGATAGCACAGATACGCAGTATTTT.